This T cell receptor (beta chain) was profiled in a study of OX40 agonist ivuxolimab in advanced cancers. Study as a whole: The dose-escalation cohort was around 83% male, with a mean age of 60 years, ranging roughly 20 to 90. Antecedent anti-PD-1, anti-PD-L1 or anti-CTLA-4 therapy was permissible, with about 40% having received some.

Whole-study findings and limits: CD4+ and CD8+ blood T cells expanded clonally by week 6 at 0.1 to 3.0 mg/kg.

The method was immunoSEQ multiplex PCR; TCRdb's version includes in-frame clones alone and lacks a portion of them. Of 25,000 to 35,000 clones listed, approximately 84% are singletons. To note about this clone: Its specificity is not known.

Trimming stripped 0 bases from V and 0 bases from J, with 8 bases between. Germline V gene sequence: CDR1 MNHEY, CDR2 SVGAGI. The CDR3 is 15 residues long. The clonotype originates from an adult with an advanced solid tumor such as melanoma, head and neck, liver or kidney cancer. Specimen: CD4+ or CD8+ T cells sorted from blood, collected in a trial of the OX40 agonist ivuxolimab. The chain uses TRBV6-5 and TRBJ1-1; D not certain. The CDR3 loop reads CASSYSPAMNTEAFF. CDR3 DNA sequence: TGTGCCAGCAGTTACTCCCCGGCAATGAACACTGAAGCTTTCTTT.